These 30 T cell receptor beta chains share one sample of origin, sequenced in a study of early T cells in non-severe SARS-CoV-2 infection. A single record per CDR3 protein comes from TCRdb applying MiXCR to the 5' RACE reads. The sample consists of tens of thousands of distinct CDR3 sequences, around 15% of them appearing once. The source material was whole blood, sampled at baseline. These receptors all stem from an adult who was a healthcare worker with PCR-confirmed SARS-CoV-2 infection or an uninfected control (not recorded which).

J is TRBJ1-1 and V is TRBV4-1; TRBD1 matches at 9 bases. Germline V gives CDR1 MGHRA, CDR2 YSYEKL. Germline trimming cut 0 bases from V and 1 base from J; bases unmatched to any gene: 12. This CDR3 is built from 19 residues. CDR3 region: CASSQESVIGGQGNTEAFF. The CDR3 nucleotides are TGCGCCAGCAGCCAAGAATCCGTTATTGGGGGACAGGGGAACACTGAAGCTTTCTTT.

Here the CDR3 DNA reads TGTGCCAGTAGCCTCGGGACAGTTCTTCAGCCCCAGCATTTT. The encoded protein is CASSLGTVLQPQHF. V gene TRBV19 combines with J gene TRBJ1-5; 7 bases fit TRBD1. The V gene's germline CDR1 is LNHDA and CDR2 SQIVND (reference sequence). After removal of 6 bases from V and 6 bases from J, the junction contained 8 bases not matched to a gene. This CDR3 contains 14 residues.

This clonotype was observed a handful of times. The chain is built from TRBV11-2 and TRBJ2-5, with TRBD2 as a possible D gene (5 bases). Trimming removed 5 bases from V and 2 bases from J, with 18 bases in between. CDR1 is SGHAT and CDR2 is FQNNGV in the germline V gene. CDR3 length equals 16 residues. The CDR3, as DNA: TGTGCCAGCAGCCTACACCTAACGGGATGGCAAGAGACCCAGTACTTC. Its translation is CASSLHLTGWQETQYF. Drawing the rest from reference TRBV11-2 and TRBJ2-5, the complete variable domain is EAGVAQSPRYKIIEKRQSVAFWCNPISGHATLYWYQQILGQGPKLLIQFQNNGVVDDSQLPKDRFSAERLKGVDSTLKIQPAKLEDSAVYLCASSLHLTGWQETQYFGPGTRLLVL.

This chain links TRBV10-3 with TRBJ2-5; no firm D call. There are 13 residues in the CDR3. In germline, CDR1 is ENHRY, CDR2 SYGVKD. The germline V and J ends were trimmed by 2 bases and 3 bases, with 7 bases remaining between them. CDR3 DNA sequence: TGTGCCATCAGTGAGGCGTGGGAAGAGACCCAGTACTTC. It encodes CAISEAWEETQYF.

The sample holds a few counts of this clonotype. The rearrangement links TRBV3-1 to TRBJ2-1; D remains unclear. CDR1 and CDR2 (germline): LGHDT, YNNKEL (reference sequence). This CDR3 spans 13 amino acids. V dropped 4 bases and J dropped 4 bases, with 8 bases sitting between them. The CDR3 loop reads CASSPTPYNEQFF. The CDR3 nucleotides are TGTGCCAGCAGCCCTACACCGTACAATGAGCAGTTCTTC.

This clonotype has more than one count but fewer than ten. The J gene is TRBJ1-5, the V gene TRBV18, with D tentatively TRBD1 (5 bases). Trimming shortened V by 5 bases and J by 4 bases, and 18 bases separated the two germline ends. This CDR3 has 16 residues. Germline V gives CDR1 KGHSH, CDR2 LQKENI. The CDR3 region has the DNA TGTGCCAGCTCAGCATCCACAAGGGGAACTAATCAGCCCCAGCATTTT. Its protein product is CASSASTRGTNQPQHF. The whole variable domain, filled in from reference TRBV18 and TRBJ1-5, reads NAGVMQNPRHLVRRRGQEARLRCSPMKGHSHVYWYRQLPEEGLKFMVYLQKENIIDESGMPKERFSAEFPKEGPSILRIQQVVRGDSAAYFCASSASTRGTNQPQHFGDGTRLSIL.

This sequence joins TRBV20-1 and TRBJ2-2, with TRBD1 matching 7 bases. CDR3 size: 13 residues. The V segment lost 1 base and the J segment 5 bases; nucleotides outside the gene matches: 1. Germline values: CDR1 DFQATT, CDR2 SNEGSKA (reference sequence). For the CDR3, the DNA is TGCAGTGCTAGAGTACAGGGGACCGGGGAGCTGTTTTTT. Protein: CSARVQGTGELFF.

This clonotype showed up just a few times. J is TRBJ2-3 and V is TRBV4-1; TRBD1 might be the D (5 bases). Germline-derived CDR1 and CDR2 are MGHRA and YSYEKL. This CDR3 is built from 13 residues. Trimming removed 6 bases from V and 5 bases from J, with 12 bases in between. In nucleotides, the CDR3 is TGCGCCAGCAGGGGTAGGGGTCAAGATACGCAGTATTTT. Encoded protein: CASRGRGQDTQYF.

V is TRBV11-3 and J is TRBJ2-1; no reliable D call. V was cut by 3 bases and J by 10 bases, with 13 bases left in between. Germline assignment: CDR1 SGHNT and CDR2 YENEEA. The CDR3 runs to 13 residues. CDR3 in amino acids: CASSFSGSPEQFF. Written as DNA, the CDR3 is TGTGCCAGCAGCTTCTCGGGCTCCCCCGAGCAGTTCTTC. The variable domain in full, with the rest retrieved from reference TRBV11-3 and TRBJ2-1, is EAGVVQSPRYKIIEKKQPVAFWCNPISGHNTLYWYLQNLGQGPELLIRYENEEAVDDSQLPKDRFSAERLKGVDSTLKIQPAELGDSAVYLCASSFSGSPEQFFGPGTRLTVL.

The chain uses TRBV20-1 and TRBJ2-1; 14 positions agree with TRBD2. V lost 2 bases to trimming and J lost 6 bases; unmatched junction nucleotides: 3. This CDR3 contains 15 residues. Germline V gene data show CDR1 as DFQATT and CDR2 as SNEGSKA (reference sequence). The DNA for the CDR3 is TGCAGTGCTAGAAGGGGGACTAGCGGGAGCAATGAGCAGTTCTTC. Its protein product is CSARRGTSGSNEQFF.

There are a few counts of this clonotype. CDR3 region: CASSQAAKGTEAFF. The CDR3 DNA reads TGTGCCAGCAGCCAAGCAGCCAAGGGCACTGAAGCTTTCTTT. The V and J genes are TRBV3-1 and TRBJ1-1; the D is unclear. The CDR3 runs to 14 residues. Germline V gene sequence: CDR1 LGHDT, CDR2 YNNKEL (reference sequence). The V end was cut by 1 base, the J end by 4 bases, with 10 bases between.

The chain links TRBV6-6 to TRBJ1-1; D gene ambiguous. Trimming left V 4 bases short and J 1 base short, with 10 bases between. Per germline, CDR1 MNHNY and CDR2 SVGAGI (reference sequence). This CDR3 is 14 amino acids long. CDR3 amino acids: CASSFLDPNTEAFF. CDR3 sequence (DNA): TGTGCCAGCAGTTTCTTGGACCCGAACACTGAAGCTTTCTTT.

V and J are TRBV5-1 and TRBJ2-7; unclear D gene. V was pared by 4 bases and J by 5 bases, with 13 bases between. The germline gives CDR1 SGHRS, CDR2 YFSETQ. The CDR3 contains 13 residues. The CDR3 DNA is TGCGCCAGCAGCGGGCAGCCTGGAGACGAGCAGTACTTC. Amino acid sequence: CASSGQPGDEQYF.

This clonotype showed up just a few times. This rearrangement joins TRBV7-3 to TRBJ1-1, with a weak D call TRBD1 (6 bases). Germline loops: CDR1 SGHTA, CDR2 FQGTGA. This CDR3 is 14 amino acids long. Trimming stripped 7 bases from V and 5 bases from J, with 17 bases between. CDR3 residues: CASKEGRGNTEAFF. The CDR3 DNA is TGTGCCAGCAAAGAGGGCAGGGGAAATACTGAAGCTTTCTTT.

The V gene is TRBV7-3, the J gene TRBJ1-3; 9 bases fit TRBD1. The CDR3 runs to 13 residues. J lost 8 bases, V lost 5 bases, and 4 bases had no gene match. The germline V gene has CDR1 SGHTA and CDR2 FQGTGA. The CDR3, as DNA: TGTGCCAGCAGCCCGGGACAGGGAGACACCATATATTTT. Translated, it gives CASSPGQGDTIYF.

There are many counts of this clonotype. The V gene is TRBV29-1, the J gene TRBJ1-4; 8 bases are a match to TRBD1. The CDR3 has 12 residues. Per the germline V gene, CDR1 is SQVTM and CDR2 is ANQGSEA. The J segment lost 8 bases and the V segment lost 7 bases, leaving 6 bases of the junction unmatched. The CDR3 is CSARTGTEKLFF. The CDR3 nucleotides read TGCAGCGCCAGGACAGGGACAGAAAAACTGTTTTTT.

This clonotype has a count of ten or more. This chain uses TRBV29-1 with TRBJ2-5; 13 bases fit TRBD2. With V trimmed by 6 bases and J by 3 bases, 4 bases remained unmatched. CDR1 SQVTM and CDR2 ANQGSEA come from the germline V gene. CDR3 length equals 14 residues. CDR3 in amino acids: CSVSGTSGEETQYF. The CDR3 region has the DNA TGCAGCGTCTCCGGGACTAGCGGGGAAGAGACCCAGTACTTC.

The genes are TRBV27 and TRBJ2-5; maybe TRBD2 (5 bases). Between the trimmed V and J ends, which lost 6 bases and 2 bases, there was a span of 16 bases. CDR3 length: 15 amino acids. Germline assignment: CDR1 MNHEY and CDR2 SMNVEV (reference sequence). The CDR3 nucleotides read TGTGCCAGCAGCCACGAGGGAGTAGGGCAAGAGACCCAGTACTTC. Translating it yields CASSHEGVGQETQYF.

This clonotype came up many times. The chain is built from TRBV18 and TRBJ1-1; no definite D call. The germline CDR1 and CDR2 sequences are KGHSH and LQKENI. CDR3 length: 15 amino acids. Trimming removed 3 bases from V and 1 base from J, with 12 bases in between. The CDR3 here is CASSPTREQNTEAFF. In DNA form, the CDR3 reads TGTGCCAGCTCACCGACACGGGAGCAGAACACTGAAGCTTTCTTT.

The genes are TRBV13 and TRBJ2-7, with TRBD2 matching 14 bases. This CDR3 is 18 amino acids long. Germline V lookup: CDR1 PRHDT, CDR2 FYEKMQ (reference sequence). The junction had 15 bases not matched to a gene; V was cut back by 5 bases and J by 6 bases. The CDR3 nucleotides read TGTGCCAGCAGCCCCCAGCCCGGGACTAGCGGGAGTCGACCCGAGCAGTACTTC. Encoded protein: CASSPQPGTSGSRPEQYF.

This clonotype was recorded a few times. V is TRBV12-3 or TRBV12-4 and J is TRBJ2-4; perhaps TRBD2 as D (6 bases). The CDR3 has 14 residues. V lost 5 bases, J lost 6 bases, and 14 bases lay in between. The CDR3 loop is CASSKGGTINIQYF. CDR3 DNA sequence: TGTGCCAGCAGTAAAGGCGGGACCATAAACATTCAGTACTTC.

The CDR3, as DNA: TGCAGCGTTGTCCTGAGGGCCGGGTACGAGCAGTACTTC. Translating gives CSVVLRAGYEQYF. The chain employs TRBV29-1 and TRBJ2-7, with D possibly TRBD2 on 5 matching bases. This CDR3 has 13 residues. V was trimmed by 4 bases and J by 4 bases, leaving 14 bases between them. Germline V gene lookup returns CDR1 SQVTM and CDR2 ANQGSEA.

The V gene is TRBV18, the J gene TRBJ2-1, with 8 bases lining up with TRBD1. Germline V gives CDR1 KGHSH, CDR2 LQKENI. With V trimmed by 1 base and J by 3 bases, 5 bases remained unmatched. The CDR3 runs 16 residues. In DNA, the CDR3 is TGTGCCAGCTCACCACGGGGACAGGTTCACTACAATGAGCAGTTCTTC. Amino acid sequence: CASSPRGQVHYNEQFF.

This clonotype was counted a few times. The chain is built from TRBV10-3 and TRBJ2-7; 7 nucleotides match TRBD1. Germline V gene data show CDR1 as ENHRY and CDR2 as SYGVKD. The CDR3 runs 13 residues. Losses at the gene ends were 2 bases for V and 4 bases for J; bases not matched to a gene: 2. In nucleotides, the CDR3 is TGTGCCATCAGTGAGGGCAGGGGGTACGAGCAGTACTTC. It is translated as CAISEGRGYEQYF.

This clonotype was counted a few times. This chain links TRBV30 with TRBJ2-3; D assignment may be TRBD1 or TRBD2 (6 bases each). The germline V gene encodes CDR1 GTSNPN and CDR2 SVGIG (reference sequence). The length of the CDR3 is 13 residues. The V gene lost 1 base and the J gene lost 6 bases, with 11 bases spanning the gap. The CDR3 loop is CAWSGGAEDTQYF. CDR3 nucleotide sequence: TGTGCCTGGAGTGGGGGGGCTGAGGATACGCAGTATTTT.

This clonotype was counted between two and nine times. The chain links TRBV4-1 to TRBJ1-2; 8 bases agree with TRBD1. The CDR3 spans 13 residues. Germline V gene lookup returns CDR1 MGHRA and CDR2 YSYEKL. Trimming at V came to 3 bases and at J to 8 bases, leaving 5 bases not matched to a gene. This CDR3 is CASSHQGARGYTF. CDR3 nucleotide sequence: TGCGCCAGCAGCCATCAGGGGGCGCGAGGCTACACCTTC.

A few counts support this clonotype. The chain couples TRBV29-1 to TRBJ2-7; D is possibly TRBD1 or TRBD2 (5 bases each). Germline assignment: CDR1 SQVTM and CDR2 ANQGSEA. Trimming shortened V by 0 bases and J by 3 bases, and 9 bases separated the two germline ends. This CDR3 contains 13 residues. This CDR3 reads CSVEEGESYEQYF. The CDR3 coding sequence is TGCAGCGTTGAAGAGGGGGAGAGCTACGAGCAGTACTTC.

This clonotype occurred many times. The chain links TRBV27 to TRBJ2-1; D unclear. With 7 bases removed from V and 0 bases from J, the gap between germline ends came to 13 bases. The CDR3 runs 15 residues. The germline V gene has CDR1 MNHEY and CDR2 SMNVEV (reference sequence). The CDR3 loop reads CASTLSHPSYNEQFF. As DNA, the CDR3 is TGTGCCAGCACCCTCAGCCATCCCTCCTACAATGAGCAGTTCTTC.

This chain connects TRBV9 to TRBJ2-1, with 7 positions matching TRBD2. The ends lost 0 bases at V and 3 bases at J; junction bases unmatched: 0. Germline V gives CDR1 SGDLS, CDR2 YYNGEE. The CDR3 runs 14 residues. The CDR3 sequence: CASSVGGGYNEQFF. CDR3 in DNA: TGTGCCAGCAGCGTAGGCGGGGGCTACAATGAGCAGTTCTTC.

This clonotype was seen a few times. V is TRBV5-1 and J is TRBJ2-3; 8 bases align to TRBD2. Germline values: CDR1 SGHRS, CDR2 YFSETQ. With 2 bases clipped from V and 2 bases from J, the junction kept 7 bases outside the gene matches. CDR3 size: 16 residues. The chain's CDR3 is CASSLQRGGTTDTQYF. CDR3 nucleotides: TGCGCCAGCAGCTTACAACGCGGGGGGACCACAGATACGCAGTATTTT.